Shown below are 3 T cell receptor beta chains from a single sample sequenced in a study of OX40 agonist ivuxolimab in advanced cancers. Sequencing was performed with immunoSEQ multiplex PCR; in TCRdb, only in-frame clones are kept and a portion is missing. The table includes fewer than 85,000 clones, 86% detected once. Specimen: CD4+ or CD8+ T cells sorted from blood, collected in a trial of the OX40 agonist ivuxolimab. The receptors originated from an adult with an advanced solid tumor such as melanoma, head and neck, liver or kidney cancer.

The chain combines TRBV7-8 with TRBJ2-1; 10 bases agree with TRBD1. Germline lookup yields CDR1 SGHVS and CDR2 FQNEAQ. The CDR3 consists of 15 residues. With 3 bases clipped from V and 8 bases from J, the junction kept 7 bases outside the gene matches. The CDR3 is CASSFEGQGVYEQFF. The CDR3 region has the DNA TGTGCCAGCAGCTTCGAAGGACAGGGGGTCTATGAGCAGTTCTTC.

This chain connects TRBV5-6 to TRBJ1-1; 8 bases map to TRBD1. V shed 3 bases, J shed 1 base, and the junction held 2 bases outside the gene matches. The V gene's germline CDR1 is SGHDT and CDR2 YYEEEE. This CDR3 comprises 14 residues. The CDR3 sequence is CASSWDRPNTEAFF. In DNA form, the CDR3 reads TGTGCCAGCAGCTGGGACAGGCCGAACACTGAAGCTTTCTTT. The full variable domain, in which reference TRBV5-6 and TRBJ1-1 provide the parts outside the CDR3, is DAGVTQSPTHLIKTRGQQVTLRCSPKSGHDTVSWYQQALGQGPQFIFQYYEEEERQRGNFPDRFSGHQFPNYSSELNVNALLLGDSALYLCASSWDRPNTEAFFGQGTRLTVV.

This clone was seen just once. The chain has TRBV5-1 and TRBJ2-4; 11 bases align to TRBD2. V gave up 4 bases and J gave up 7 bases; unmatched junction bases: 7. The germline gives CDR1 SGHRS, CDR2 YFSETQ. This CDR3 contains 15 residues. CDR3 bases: TGCGCCAGCAGCCCCGAGTGGACTAGCGGGAACATTCAGTACTTC. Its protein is CASSPEWTSGNIQYF.